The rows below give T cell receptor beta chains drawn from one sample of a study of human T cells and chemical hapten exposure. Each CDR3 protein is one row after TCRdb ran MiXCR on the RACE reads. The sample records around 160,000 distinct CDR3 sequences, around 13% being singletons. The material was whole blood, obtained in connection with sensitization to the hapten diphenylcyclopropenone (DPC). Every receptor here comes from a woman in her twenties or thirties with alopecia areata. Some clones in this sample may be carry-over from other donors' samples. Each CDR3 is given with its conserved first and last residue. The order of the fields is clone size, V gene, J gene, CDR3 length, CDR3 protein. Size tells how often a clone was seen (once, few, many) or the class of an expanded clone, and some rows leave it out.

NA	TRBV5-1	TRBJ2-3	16	CASSLEGRPITDTQYF
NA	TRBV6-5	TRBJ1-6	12	CASSYASSPLHF
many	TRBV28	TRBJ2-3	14	CASSSGQGTDTQYF
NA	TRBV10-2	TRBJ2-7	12	CASSESTYEQYF
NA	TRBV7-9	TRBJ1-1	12	CASSLIRSEAFF
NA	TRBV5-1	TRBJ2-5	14	CASTIQQGLETQYF
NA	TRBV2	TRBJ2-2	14	CATAGTANTGELFF
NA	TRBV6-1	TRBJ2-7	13	CASSGTFTYEQYF
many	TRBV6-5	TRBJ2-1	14	CASSPGQSYNEQFF
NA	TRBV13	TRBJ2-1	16	CASSSGVGRPGNEQFF
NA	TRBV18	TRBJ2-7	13	CASSPQGSYEQYF
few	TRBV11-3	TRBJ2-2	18	CASSPRVGLAGHTGELFF
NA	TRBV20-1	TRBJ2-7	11	CSARIFDEQYF
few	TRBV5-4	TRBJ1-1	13	CASRSPGGTEAFF
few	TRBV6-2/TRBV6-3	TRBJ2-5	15	CASSSGQGRGETQYF
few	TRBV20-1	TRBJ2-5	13	CSARADGTGTQYF